This TCR beta chain was obtained from a study of cytomegalovirus exposure and HLA in healthy donors. Primers included in the PCR were 60 Vbeta and 13 Jbeta primers. TCRdb's copy holds only in-frame clones and misses some; the assay was immunoSEQ multiplex PCR. The sample consists of 200,000 or so clones, roughly 68% of them appearing once. Germline-derived CDR1 and CDR2 are MGHRA and YSYEKL. V dropped 0 bases and J dropped 8 bases, with 13 bases sitting between them. This CDR3 contains 14 residues. This clone has more than one count but fewer than ten. The material sequenced was PBMCs. The receptor's source is a man aged 40-49 years in good health and CMV-seropositive. The gene calls are TRBV4-1 and TRBJ1-2; D remains unclear. DNA of the CDR3: TGCGCCAGCAGCCAAGATTACAGCCCCACCGGCTACACCTTC. It translates to CASSQDYSPTGYTF.